Detailed here is one T cell receptor beta chain. Antigen unknown. This sample's treatment: around 19 received Ad26.COV2.S at low or high dose, single or two shots; a few received placebo; per-sample allocation not given. Sample collection was performed on day 63 after the first vaccine or placebo injection. Vaccination employed an Ad26 vector expressing the Wuhan-strain SARS-CoV-2 spike. This specimen comes from a study of Ad26.COV2.S vaccination and SARS-CoV-2 variants. Study in general: Of the COV1001 trial arms, the Ad26.COV2.S arm included the donor. Findings and limits, study-wide: Vaccine recipients surpassed placebo recipients in spike-specific TCR breadth. Analytic work on TCR breadth and depth might have understated the full extent of total T cell responses.

The protocol was immunoSEQ multiplex PCR, while the TCRdb copy is restricted to in-frame clones and leaves out a portion. The sample has about 320,000 clones, roughly 80% seen once. Trimming took off 4 bases at V and 0 bases at J, with 6 bases between the two ends. The CDR3 is 12 residues long. Germline V gene sequence: CDR1 SQVTM, CDR2 ANQGSEA. The rearrangement joins TRBV29-1 to TRBJ1-1, with D unresolved. This specimen consisted of peripheral blood, obtained in a trial of Ad26.COV2.S vaccine versus placebo. This sequence originates from a person between 18 and 60 years old who received the Ad26.COV2.S COVID-19 vaccine or a placebo. The CDR3 coding sequence is TGCAGCGTTGGGTCCATGAACACTGAAGCTTTCTTT. It translates to CSVGSMNTEAFF.